This entry concerns a single T cell receptor (beta chain). Its antigen is not identified. Cycle 7 day 1, cycle 4 day 1, and baseline were the timepoints at which blood was sampled. Germline V lookup: CDR1 SGHVS, CDR2 FNYEAQ. The CDR3 totals 17 residues. The ends lost 1 base at V and 4 bases at J; junction bases unmatched: 10. These data come from a study of OX40 agonist ivuxolimab in advanced cancers. General study findings and limits: Several nonresponders also turned out to have low normalized T-cell clonal expansion.

Sequenced by immunoSEQ multiplex PCR; TCRdb stores in-frame clones only, minus some. Of about 48,000 clones detected, about 88% appear once; the ten largest clones hold about an eighth. This sample comprised CD4+ or CD8+ T cells sorted from blood, obtained in a trial of the OX40 agonist ivuxolimab. The rearrangement links TRBV7-6 to TRBJ2-7; 10 bases map to TRBD1. The receptor was isolated from an adult with an advanced solid tumor such as melanoma, head and neck, liver or kidney cancer. CDR3 sequence (DNA): TGTGCCAGCAGCTTAGTTATCGGGACAGGGGTACCTTACGAGCAGTACTTC. Its protein is CASSLVIGTGVPYEQYF.